Listed here are 5 T cell receptor beta chains from one sample, sequenced in a study of PD-1 blockade in classical Hodgkin lymphoma. Brentuximab vedotin exposure varied among the patients, all of whom had relapsed after autologous stem cell transplantation. It was by magnetic negative selection that CD4+ T cells were purified from thawed PBMCs. The data were produced by immunoSEQ multiplex PCR, yet TCRdb's version contains in-frame clones alone and is incomplete. The table lists 25,000 to 30,000 clones, roughly 80% of them singletons. Source: CD4+ T cells from blood, taken at baseline. Receptors were obtained from a human donor with classical Hodgkin lymphoma.

This chain links TRBV10-3 with TRBJ2-3; 9 bases are a match to TRBD2. After removal of 6 bases from V and 2 bases from J, the junction contained 12 bases not matched to a gene. The CDR3 extends over 17 amino acids. The germline V gene encodes CDR1 ENHRY and CDR2 SYGVKD. CDR3 in amino acids: CAIRGARTSEITDTQYF. DNA of the CDR3: TGTGCCATCAGGGGGGCCCGGACTAGCGAAATCACAGATACGCAGTATTTT.

Written as DNA, the CDR3 is TGTGCCAGCTCACCGTGGGGGGCGCTTCTATCCGAGCAGTACTTC. Translation: CASSPWGALLSEQYF. This sequence joins TRBV18 and TRBJ2-7; tentatively, D is TRBD1 or TRBD2 (6 bases each). The germline gives CDR1 KGHSH, CDR2 LQKENI. CDR3 length: 15 amino acids. Trimming cost V 3 bases and J 6 bases, with 18 bases left between them. Supplemented by reference TRBV18 and TRBJ2-7, the full variable domain reads NAGVMQNPRHLVRRRGQEARLRCSPMKGHSHVYWYRQLPEEGLKFMVYLQKENIIDESGMPKERFSAEFPKEGPSILRIQQVVRGDSAAYFCASSPWGALLSEQYFGPGTRLTVT.

The rearrangement uses TRBV6-1 and TRBJ1-2; tentatively, D is TRBD1 (6 bases). The germline V gene encodes CDR1 MNHNS and CDR2 SASEGT. There are 13 residues in the CDR3. The ends were cut back, 4 bases at V and 7 bases at J, with 13 bases in the middle. The CDR3 reads CASSVEVGGGYTF. CDR3 nucleotides: TGTGCCAGCAGTGTAGAAGTAGGGGGTGGCTACACCTTC.

This clone was counted a few times. The rearrangement links TRBV5-1 to TRBJ1-5; no clear D. The V and J ends lost 1 base and 0 bases respectively, with 8 bases between them. The CDR3 has 15 residues. Germline V gives CDR1 SGHRS, CDR2 YFSETQ. The CDR3 coding sequence is TGCGCCAGCAGCTTGTACGGGTATAGCAATCAGCCCCAGCATTTT. Amino acids: CASSLYGYSNQPQHF.

The V call is TRBV28, the J call TRBJ1-1, with no clear D. In germline, CDR1 is MDHEN, CDR2 SYDVKM. V lost 5 bases to trimming and J lost 7 bases, with 17 bases between them. CDR3 size: 14 residues. CDR3 bases: TGTGCCAGCAGTACCCCGGGCAGGAACCTTGAAGCTTTCTTT. It is translated as CASSTPGRNLEAFF.